A single sample gave rise to the 8 T cell receptor beta chains below, sequenced in a study of shared clonotypes between healthy human individuals. Profiling relied on immunoSEQ multiplex PCR, and the TCRdb table lists in-frame clones only, not all of them. The sample consists of roughly 650,000 clones, 96% of them appearing once. Naive CD8 cells lacked CD45RO and underwent positive selection for CCR7, leaving out terminally differentiated effector memory CD45RA+ cells. The sample consisted of naive CD8+ T cells sorted from blood. Receptor source: a woman in her twenties or thirties in good health.

V gene TRBV6-1 combines with J gene TRBJ1-2; unclear D gene. The CDR3 loop spans 14 amino acids. The V gene lost 1 base and the J gene lost 3 bases, with 9 bases spanning the gap. From germline, CDR1 is MNHNS and CDR2 SASEGT. CDR3 DNA: TGTGCCAGCAGTGAAGGGGGTGAGGACTATGGCTACACCTTC. Its protein is CASSEGGEDYGYTF.

The chain carries TRBV14 and TRBJ1-5; D gene unclear. The CDR3 is 14 residues long. V was shortened by 4 bases and J by 3 bases, with 10 bases between the two germline ends. Germline V gene sequence: CDR1 SGHDN, CDR2 FVKESK. In nucleotides, the CDR3 is TGTGCCAGCAGCCGGAGAGGGCTCAATCAGCCCCAGCATTTT. Translating gives CASSRRGLNQPQHF.

V usage is TRBV11-3 and J usage is TRBJ2-1; 7 bases agree with TRBD1. Trimming cost V 5 bases and J 4 bases; bases outside gene matches: 8. The CDR3 extends over 15 amino acids. Per germline, CDR1 SGHNT and CDR2 YENEEA. The CDR3 bases are TGTGCCAGCAGCCAAGAAGGCAGGGGGTACAATGAGCAGTTCTTC. Translating gives CASSQEGRGYNEQFF.

A note on this clone: Distinct nucleotide sequences in the sample also encode this CDR3. The genes are TRBV4-1 and TRBJ2-7; 11 bases are a match to TRBD2. V lost 1 base, J lost 2 bases, and 1 base stayed unmatched. Germline V lookup: CDR1 MGHRA, CDR2 YSYEKL. CDR3 length equals 15 residues. Here the CDR3 DNA reads TGCGCCAGCAGCCAAGGACTAGCGGGACCCTACGAGCAGTACTTC. Its protein product is CASSQGLAGPYEQYF.

The CDR3 region has the DNA TGTGCCAGCAGCGGGACTAGCGGAACAGATACGCAGTATTTT. Translation: CASSGTSGTDTQYF. The rearrangement uses TRBV11-1 and TRBJ2-3, with 11 bases lining up with TRBD2. The ends lost 5 bases at V and 3 bases at J; junction bases unmatched: 1. Germline CDR1 and CDR2: SGHAT and FQDESV (reference sequence). There are 14 residues in the CDR3.

The chain carries TRBV19 and TRBJ1-5; the match to TRBD1 covers 10 bases. Germline CDR1 is LNHDA and CDR2 is SQIVND (reference sequence). The CDR3 sequence is 20 residues long. Trimming at V came to 3 bases and at J to 1 base, leaving 15 bases not matched to a gene. The CDR3 DNA reads as TGTGCCAGTAGTATTACCGTGGGGGACAGGGGATTTGCGAGCAATCAGCCCCAGCATTTT. Encoded protein: CASSITVGDRGFASNQPQHF.

The genes are TRBV2 and TRBJ1-2, with D hard to call. V shed 9 bases and J shed 5 bases, with 7 bases lying between them. This CDR3 has 10 amino acids. Germline V CDR1 and CDR2: SNHLY, FYNNEI. CDR3: CARWEYGYTF. CDR3 coding DNA: TGTGCCAGGTGGGAGTATGGCTACACCTTC.

The V and J genes are TRBV27 and TRBJ2-5, with D tentatively TRBD1 or TRBD2 (5 bases each). CDR1 MNHEY and CDR2 SMNVEV come from the germline V gene (reference sequence). This CDR3 spans 12 amino acids. The V and J ends lost 6 bases and 5 bases respectively, with 10 bases between them. This CDR3 is CASRAEGETQYF. The DNA of the CDR3 is TGTGCCAGCAGGGCAGAGGGGGAGACCCAGTACTTC.